One sample yielded the 16 T cell receptor beta chains listed below, sequenced in a study of vaccination effects on CD4 cells after COVID-19. Researchers isolated CD4+ T cells once 9 to 11 days of culture had elapsed. All study participants received two doses of BNT162b2 or mRNA-1273 vaccine. Their antigen targets remain unknown. Sequencing was performed with immunoSEQ multiplex PCR; in TCRdb, only in-frame clones are kept and a portion is missing. The table includes 45,000 to 65,000 clones, around 73% detected once. This material consisted of CD4+ T cells from PBMCs cultured without peptide, taken after COVID-19 vaccination. Receptor source: a human donor who received a COVID-19 vaccine.

The V call is TRBV6-5, the J call TRBJ1-5; no clear D gene. The CDR3 contains 13 residues. Germline V CDR1 and CDR2: MNHEY, SVGAGI. Deletions cut 7 bases from V and 0 bases from J, with 7 bases between. The CDR3 sequence: CASKENSNQPQHF. The CDR3 region has the DNA TGTGCCAGCAAGGAAAATAGCAATCAGCCCCAGCATTTT.

This sequence joins TRBV19 and TRBJ2-7; TRBD1 might be the D (6 bases). CDR3 length: 13 residues. Germline V gene data show CDR1 as LNHDA and CDR2 as SQIVND (reference sequence). Trimming left V 6 bases short and J 1 base short, with 10 bases between. The DNA for the CDR3 is TGTGCCAGTAGGGGGGCCAGTTCCTACGAGCAGTACTTC. As protein: CASRGASSYEQYF.

This sequence joins TRBV18 and TRBJ2-3; D possibly uses TRBD1 or TRBD2 (5 bases each). This CDR3 contains 17 residues. Germline V gene data show CDR1 as KGHSH and CDR2 as LQKENI. Trimming pared 0 bases from V and 1 base from J, leaving 14 bases between. CDR3: CASSPPDWDERTDTQYF. DNA of the CDR3: TGTGCCAGCTCACCACCGGATTGGGACGAACGCACAGATACGCAGTATTTT.

As regards this clone: Distinct nucleotide sequences in the sample also encode this CDR3. This chain joins TRBV18 and TRBJ2-7; the D gene is possibly TRBD1 (6 bases). The CDR3 extends over 12 amino acids. Germline CDR1 KGHSH, CDR2 LQKENI. V gave up 3 bases and J gave up 6 bases, with 9 bases separating them. The DNA of the CDR3 is TGTGCCAGCTCACCCGACAGGCGCGAGCAGTACTTC. It codes for CASSPDRREQYF.

This chain links TRBV28 with TRBJ2-7, with D possibly being TRBD2 (5 bases). The germline CDR1 and CDR2 sequences are MDHEN and SYDVKM. Trimming shortened V by 5 bases and J by 6 bases, and 14 bases separated the two germline ends. This CDR3 has 13 residues. CDR3 amino acids: CASSPNSGSEQYF. The CDR3 DNA reads as TGTGCCAGCAGTCCCAACTCGGGGAGCGAGCAGTACTTC.

The CDR3 bases are TGTGCCAGCAGCTCCCATACAGCCCCCTACGAGCAGTACTTC. This translates into CASSSHTAPYEQYF. The gene calls are TRBV11-2 and TRBJ2-7, with unresolved D. The germline V gene has CDR1 SGHAT and CDR2 FQNNGV. There are 14 residues in the CDR3. Trimming removed 4 bases at V and 2 bases at J, with 12 bases between.

This clone has a handful of counts. The chain couples TRBV28 to TRBJ1-2; 7 nucleotides match TRBD1. The germline V gene has CDR1 MDHEN and CDR2 SYDVKM. V was pared by 6 bases and J by 3 bases, with 7 bases of the junction left unmatched. This CDR3 is 14 amino acids long. The CDR3, as DNA: TGTGCCAGCAGCCCCGCCGGGACAGACTATGGCTACACCTTC. Its translation is CASSPAGTDYGYTF.

The genes are TRBV2 and TRBJ1-2, with D maybe TRBD1 (6 bases). The V gene lost 6 bases and the J gene lost 6 bases, with 8 bases spanning the gap. The CDR3 totals 11 residues. Germline V gives CDR1 SNHLY, CDR2 FYNNEI. The CDR3 loop reads CASRQGNGYTF. In DNA form, the CDR3 reads TGTGCCAGCAGACAGGGTAATGGCTACACCTTC.

In regard to this clone: At one boundary the junction diverges from the germline segment, which might be a read error. The chain uses TRBV3-1 (or the pseudogene TRBV3-2) and TRBJ2-7; D is tentatively TRBD1 or TRBD2 (5 bases each). The CDR3 extends over 16 amino acids. CDR1 LGHDT and CDR2 YNNKEL come from the germline V gene (reference sequence). The CDR3 sequence is CASSQDLGPDPNPLPF. For the CDR3, the DNA is TGTGCCAGCAGCCAAGATCTGGGACCCGACCCCAACCCCCTTCCCTTC.

The V call is TRBV18, the J call TRBJ1-6; D gene unclear. V lost 4 bases to trimming and J lost 7 bases, with 11 bases between them. CDR1 KGHSH and CDR2 LQKENI come from the germline V gene. There are 14 residues in the CDR3. The CDR3 protein is CASSLPIGNSPLHF. The DNA of the CDR3 is TGTGCCAGCTCACTACCGATTGGGAATTCACCCCTCCACTTT. Full variable domain (rest looked up from reference TRBV18 and TRBJ1-6): NAGVMQNPRHLVRRRGQEARLRCSPMKGHSHVYWYRQLPEEGLKFMVYLQKENIIDESGMPKERFSAEFPKEGPSILRIQQVVRGDSAAYFCASSLPIGNSPLHFGNGTRLTVT.

The chain is built from TRBV15 and TRBJ1-2, with D perhaps matching TRBD1 (6 bases). With 2 bases removed from V and 4 bases from J, the gap between germline ends came to 8 bases. The CDR3 spans 13 residues. Germline V gene data show CDR1 as LNHNV and CDR2 as YYDKDF (reference sequence). The chain's CDR3 is CATSRTQGYGYTF. The CDR3 DNA reads as TGTGCCACCAGCAGAACACAGGGCTATGGCTACACCTTC.

V gene TRBV28 combines with J gene TRBJ1-3; tentatively, D is TRBD1 (6 bases). Germline assignment: CDR1 MDHEN and CDR2 SYDVKM. There are 12 residues in the CDR3. Trimming took 4 bases from V and 8 from J, leaving 9 bases between them. For the CDR3, the DNA is TGTGCCAGCAGTTCACAGGGCTACACCATATATTTT. Translation: CASSSQGYTIYF.

The rearrangement links TRBV15 to TRBJ2-7, with 8 bases fitting TRBD1. The J segment lost 3 bases and the V segment lost 0 bases, leaving 7 bases of the junction unmatched. The CDR3 totals 16 residues. Germline-derived CDR1 and CDR2 are LNHNV and YYDKDF (reference sequence). As DNA, the CDR3 is TGTGCCACCAGCAGAGATTACGGGACAGGTCACTACGAGCAGTACTTC. Encoded protein: CATSRDYGTGHYEQYF.

The DNA for the CDR3 is TGTGCCAGCAGTAACGACAATGAGCAGTTCTTC. Residues: CASSNDNEQFF. The chain carries TRBV6-2 or TRBV6-3 and TRBJ2-1; D is uncertain. The CDR3 runs 11 residues. Germline V gene sequence: CDR1 MNHEY, CDR2 SVGEGT. Trimming cost V 5 bases and J 5 bases, with 4 bases left between them.

This chain uses TRBV4-1 with TRBJ1-4, with unresolved D. From germline, CDR1 is MGHRA and CDR2 YSYEKL. The CDR3 consists of 16 residues. Trimming took off 0 bases at V and 4 bases at J, with 12 bases between the two ends. DNA for the CDR3: TGCGCCAGCAGCCAAGATGAGTTGGGAATTAATGAAAAACTGTTTTTT. Amino acid sequence: CASSQDELGINEKLFF.

In this sample, this clone turned up a few times. The genes are TRBV24-1 and TRBJ2-2; no reliable D call. V dropped 8 bases and J dropped 1 base, with 7 bases sitting between them. From germline, CDR1 is KGHDR and CDR2 SFDVKD. The CDR3 totals 13 residues. The CDR3 sequence: CATKQENTGELFF. The CDR3 DNA is TGTGCCACCAAGCAAGAGAACACCGGGGAGCTGTTTTTT.